The rows below give T cell receptor beta chains drawn from one sample of a study of T-cell reconstitution after alpha-beta-depleted transplantation in children. TCRdb reprocessed the PCR reads via MiXCR and lists one record per CDR3 protein. The sample carries hundreds of thousands of distinct CDR3 sequences, roughly 9.5% recorded once. The sample in question was PBMCs from the stem cell graft donor, obtained from the stem cell graft. The receptors here all came from a human donor who donated a stem cell graft to a child with SCID. Both conserved end residues are part of each CDR3. The D gene is left open where the match is weak. Clone sizes are given selectively: once, few, many, or a class where the clone is expanded.

j_call | clone_size | d_call | v_call | cdr3_nt | cdr3_aa
TRBJ2-7 | few | TRBD2 | TRBV7-9 | TGTGCCAGCAGCACCCCGGGAGGGGGCTACGAGCAGTACTTC | CASSTPGGGYEQYF
TRBJ2-7 | NA | NA | TRBV29-1 | TGCAGCGTCCAACGGGGGACCTCCTACGAGCAGTACTTC | CSVQRGTSYEQYF
TRBJ2-5 | NA | TRBD1 | TRBV7-9 | TGTGCCAGCAGCGGGAGACAGGGTTATGAGACCCAGTACTTC | CASSGRQGYETQYF
TRBJ2-5 | NA | NA | TRBV12-3/TRBV12-4 | TGTGCCAGCAGTTTATCGGCAATCGTCGGCCACCGGTTGTCCGAGACCCAGTACTTC | CASSLSAIVGHRLSETQYF
TRBJ2-1 | NA | NA | TRBV10-3 | TGTGCCATCAGTGAGCTCCCAGCAGGCATACAGTTCTTC | CAISELPAGIQFF
TRBJ2-5 | NA | TRBD1 | TRBV7-7 | TGTGCTAGCAGCCGCCTACATTCAAGCCCGTCGGGACAGCAAGAGACCCAGTACTTC | CASSRLHSSPSGQQETQYF
TRBJ2-3 | many | NA | TRBV5-1 | TGCGCCAGCAGCGTAGGACAAGATGGAGATACGCAGTATTTT | CASSVGQDGDTQYF
TRBJ1-3 | NA | NA | TRBV5-4 | TGTGCCAGCAGCCCTCGGGGGGAAAACACCATATATTTT | CASSPRGENTIYF
TRBJ2-7 | few | NA | TRBV25-1 | TGTGCCAGCGGGGGTAGCGGCGGACCAAGCTCCTACGAGCAGTACTTC | CASGGSGGPSSYEQYF
TRBJ2-1 | few | TRBD2 | TRBV15 | TGTGCCACCAGCAGAGGAGCGGGGGTCGTTAATGAGCAGTTCTTC | CATSRGAGVVNEQFF
TRBJ2-1 | many | TRBD2 | TRBV4-1 | TGCGCCAGCAGCCAAAATAGCGGGGGGGCCTCCGTTTCCTCTGAGCAGTTCTTC | CASSQNSGGASVSSEQFF
TRBJ2-5 | NA | NA | TRBV18 | TGTGCCAGCTCACCAACATCTCCAGGAGGTCCCGCCCAAGAGACCCAGTACTTC | CASSPTSPGGPAQETQYF
TRBJ2-5 | few | NA | TRBV7-9 | TGTGCCAGCAGCTTATGGGCTGGCGGGGGCTTGGAGACCCAGTACTTC | CASSLWAGGGLETQYF
TRBJ2-2 | NA | NA | TRBV6-5 | TGTGCCAGCAGTTACTCGGGATCGAGCACCGGGGAGCTGTTTTTT | CASSYSGSSTGELFF
TRBJ1-3 | many | NA | TRBV12-3/TRBV12-4 | TGTGCCAGCAGTCCACGGGGGACGGACGGAAACACCATATATTTT | CASSPRGTDGNTIYF
TRBJ2-7 | few | TRBD1 | TRBV7-9 | TGTGCCAGCAGACCCCGGGACAGGGAATACGAGCAGTACTTC | CASRPRDREYEQYF
TRBJ2-3 | many | NA | TRBV10-3 | TGTGCCATCAGTGTCGGCAGGGCGGGCACAGATACGCAGTATTTT | CAISVGRAGTDTQYF
TRBJ1-2 | few | TRBD1 | TRBV5-1 | TGCGCCAGCAGCGTAACAGGGGTCGGCTATGGCTACACCTTC | CASSVTGVGYGYTF
TRBJ2-1 | NA | NA | TRBV4-1 | TGCGCCAGCAGCCAAGAGGGAGACAATGAGCAGTTCTTC | CASSQEGDNEQFF
TRBJ2-1 | NA | NA | TRBV20-1 | TGCAGTGCGGGGGGCCAGGCAAACAATGAGCAGTTCTTC | CSAGGQANNEQFF
TRBJ2-2 | NA | NA | TRBV2 | TGTGCCAGCAGTGAATGGGCTGACACCGGGGAGCTGTTTTTT | CASSEWADTGELFF
TRBJ2-7 | few | NA | TRBV12-3/TRBV12-4 | TGTGCCAGCTTGGAGGGGGGGCCAAGAAAAAACGAGCAGTACTTC | CASLEGGPRKNEQYF
TRBJ1-2 | NA | NA | TRBV7-2 | TGTGCCAGCAGTGTGGGATTAGATGGCTACACCTTC | CASSVGLDGYTF
TRBJ1-1 | NA | TRBD1 | TRBV7-9 | TGTGCCAGCAGCGGACAGGGGCGAGGATCGCCGAACACTGAAGCTTTCTTT | CASSGQGRGSPNTEAFF
TRBJ2-4 | NA | NA | TRBV5-6 | TGTGCCAGCCACGATATAGCGGAAAAAAACATTCAGTACTTC | CASHDIAEKNIQYF
TRBJ2-7 | many | NA | TRBV5-8 | TGTGCCAGCAGCTTGGAGCAGAGATTCTACGAGCAGTACTTC | CASSLEQRFYEQYF
TRBJ1-1 | NA | NA | TRBV5-1 | TGCGCCAGCAGCTTTTCGGGACCGACGGAAGCTTTCTTT | CASSFSGPTEAFF
TRBJ2-2 | many | NA | TRBV7-9 | TGTGCCAGCAGCCGCGGGGGCCTGAACACCGGGGAGCTGTTTTTT | CASSRGGLNTGELFF
TRBJ1-3 | NA | NA | TRBV11-2 | TGTGCCAGCAGCACCCCGCCCGGGGTTCGGAGCTCTGGAAACACCATATATTTT | CASSTPPGVRSSGNTIYF